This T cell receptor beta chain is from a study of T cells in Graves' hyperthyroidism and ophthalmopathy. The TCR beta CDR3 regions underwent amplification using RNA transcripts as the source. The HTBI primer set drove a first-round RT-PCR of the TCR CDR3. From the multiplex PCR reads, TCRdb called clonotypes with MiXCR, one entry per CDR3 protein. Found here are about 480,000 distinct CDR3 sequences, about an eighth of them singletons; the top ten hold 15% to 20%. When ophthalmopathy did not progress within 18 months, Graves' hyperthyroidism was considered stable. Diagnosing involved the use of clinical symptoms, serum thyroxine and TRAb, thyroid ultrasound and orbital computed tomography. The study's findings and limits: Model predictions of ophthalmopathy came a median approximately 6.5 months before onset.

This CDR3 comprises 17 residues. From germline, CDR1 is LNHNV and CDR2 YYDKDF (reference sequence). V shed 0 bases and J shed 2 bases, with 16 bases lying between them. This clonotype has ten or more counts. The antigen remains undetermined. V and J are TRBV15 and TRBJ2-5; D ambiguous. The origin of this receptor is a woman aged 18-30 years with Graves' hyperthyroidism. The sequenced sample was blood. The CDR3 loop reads CATSRDIDKNGQETQYF. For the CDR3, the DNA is TGTGCCACCAGCAGAGATATCGACAAAAATGGGCAAGAGACCCAGTACTTC.